Presented here are 9 T cell receptor beta chains from one specimen sequenced in a study of CD8 T cells in Susac syndrome. An amount of RNA that ranged from about 0.45 to 1 ug was reverse transcribed with random hexamers. Using its own MiXCR run on the immunoSEQ multiplex PCR reads, TCRdb lists one record per CDR3 protein. The table lists 300,000 or so distinct CDR3 sequences, around 90% of them singletons. Specimen: CD4+ T cells from PBMCs. Receptor source: a human donor with multiple sclerosis.

Here the CDR3 DNA reads TGTGCCAGCCTCACAGGGCGGACTGAAGCTTTCTTT. Its protein is CASLTGRTEAFF. The chain employs TRBV18 and TRBJ1-1; TRBD1 might be the D (6 bases). Germline loops: CDR1 KGHSH, CDR2 LQKENI. The CDR3 has 12 residues. V lost 8 bases to trimming and J lost 5 bases, with 12 bases between them.

This chain uses TRBV20-1 with TRBJ2-1; D ambiguous. There are 14 residues in the CDR3. Germline loops: CDR1 DFQATT, CDR2 SNEGSKA (reference sequence). V dropped 5 bases and J dropped 3 bases, with 14 bases sitting between them. CDR3 sequence (DNA): TGCAGTGCTCCCCCTTTTGGCGGCTACAATGAGCAGTTCTTC. Amino acids: CSAPPFGGYNEQFF.

The V and J genes are TRBV2 and TRBJ1-2; D not resolved. This CDR3 spans 16 amino acids. Per the germline V gene, CDR1 is SNHLY and CDR2 is FYNNEI. V was trimmed by 4 bases and J by 4 bases, leaving 19 bases between them. CDR3 nucleotides: TGTGCCAGCAGTGCGTATATCAATCCCACTAGCTATGGCTACACCTTC. Its protein product is CASSAYINPTSYGYTF.

For this clonotype: A junction end diverges from the germline sequence, so it may reflect a read error. The gene calls are TRBV12-3 or TRBV12-4 and TRBJ1-2, with D perhaps matching TRBD1 (5 bases). The length of the CDR3 is 12 residues. The CDR3 DNA reads as TGTGCCGGCAGTCGGGACGTCAGGGGCTACACCTTC. Protein sequence: CAGSRDVRGYTF.

The sample holds one count of this clonotype. The rearrangement joins TRBV7-3 to TRBJ2-1, with D possibly called TRBD1 or TRBD2 (5 bases each). The ends were cut back, 2 bases at V and 6 bases at J, with 8 bases in the middle. Per germline, CDR1 SGHTA and CDR2 FQGTGA. This CDR3 has 13 residues. CDR3: CASSLGTLNEQFF. CDR3 nucleotide sequence: TGTGCCAGCAGCTTAGGGACCCTCAATGAGCAGTTCTTC. Full variable domain (missing parts from reference TRBV7-3 and TRBJ2-1): GAGVSQTPSNKVTEKGKYVELRCDPISGHTALYWYRQSLGQGPEFLIYFQGTGAADDSGLPNDRFFAVRPEGSVSTLKIQRTERGDSAVYLCASSLGTLNEQFFGPGTRLTVL.

This sequence joins TRBV20-1 and TRBJ2-3, with D perhaps matching TRBD2 (5 bases). Germline CDR1 reads DFQATT; CDR2 reads SNEGSKA (reference sequence). Trimming pared 2 bases from V and 10 bases from J, leaving 13 bases between. The CDR3 totals 12 residues. The CDR3 DNA reads as TGCAGTGCTAGATCTTCCATCGGGGCGCAGTATTTT. It codes for CSARSSIGAQYF.

Only one count was recorded for this clonotype. V and J are TRBV20-1 and TRBJ1-2; 10 nucleotides match TRBD1. V lost 4 bases and J lost 2; bases outside the gene matches: 4. The CDR3 has 14 residues. Germline V gene sequence: CDR1 DFQATT, CDR2 SNEGSKA (reference sequence). CDR3 bases: TGCAGTGCTACCAGGACAGGGGGAAACTATGGCTACACCTTC. Translated, it gives CSATRTGGNYGYTF.

This clonotype was observed once. V gene TRBV19 combines with J gene TRBJ2-2, with 7 bases aligning to TRBD2. The germline V gene encodes CDR1 LNHDA and CDR2 SQIVND (reference sequence). Trimming cost V 4 bases and J 6 bases; bases outside gene matches: 5. The CDR3 spans 14 residues. CDR3 bases: TGTGCCAGTAGTACCAGCCGGGGGGCCGGGGAGCTGTTTTTT. It translates to CASSTSRGAGELFF. Full variable domain (missing parts from reference TRBV19 and TRBJ2-2): DGGITQSPKYLFRKEGQNVTLSCEQNLNHDAMYWYRQDPGQGLRLIYYSQIVNDFQKGDIAEGYSVSREKKESFPLTVTSAQKNPTAFYLCASSTSRGAGELFFGEGSRLTVL.

The genes are TRBV18 and TRBJ2-7; D remains ambiguous. Between the trimmed V and J ends, which lost 0 bases and 5 bases, there was a span of 20 bases. The CDR3 spans 17 residues. Germline V gene data show CDR1 as KGHSH and CDR2 as LQKENI. CDR3 protein: CASSPPRYPTGRDEQYF. Here the CDR3 DNA reads TGTGCCAGCTCACCACCGAGATACCCGACTGGACGAGACGAGCAGTACTTC. The complete variable domain, with remaining parts taken from reference TRBV18 and TRBJ2-7, reads NAGVMQNPRHLVRRRGQEARLRCSPMKGHSHVYWYRQLPEEGLKFMVYLQKENIIDESGMPKERFSAEFPKEGPSILRIQQVVRGDSAAYFCASSPPRYPTGRDEQYFGPGTRLTVT.